This TCR beta chain stems from a study of blood T cell repertoires in COVID-19. Study as a whole: Acute-phase and convalescent COVID-19 samples originated in the United States, Italy and Spain. T cells, B-cell-depleted T cells, or PBMCs provided the cDNA or gDNA that served as material.

The CDR3 length is 13 residues. Trimming stripped 6 bases from V and 0 bases from J, with 5 bases between. Original analysis: Amplified reference gene primers provided the basis for estimating nucleated cell counts. Sequencing was performed with immunoSEQ multiplex PCR; in TCRdb, only in-frame clones are kept and a portion is missing. The DNA gave D and trimming, while V, J and clone size come from that table. The sample contains 200,000 to 250,000 clones, 65% to 90% of which appear only once. The clonotype comes from a man aged 50-59 years with active or convalescent COVID-19. What was sequenced was peripheral blood. The chain employs TRBV12-3 or TRBV12-4 and TRBJ2-2; D uncertain. CDR3 sequence (DNA): TGTGCCAGCAGACACCCGAACACCGGGGAGCTGTTTTTT. It yields the protein CASRHPNTGELFF.